What follows describes a single T cell receptor (beta chain). The antigen is not known. This entry is derived from a study of OX40 agonist ivuxolimab in advanced cancers. Study-wide background: Of mixed ages from about 20 to 80 and averaging about 60 years, the group was almost 85% male. Prior anti-PD-1, anti-PD-L1 or anti-CTLA-4 therapy did not bar entry, and about 38% had some. Regarding the study as a whole: CD8+ T cells were the subset that, on average, had more expanded clones than CD4+. Low levels of normalized T-cell clonal expansion also appeared in some nonresponders.

Sequenced by immunoSEQ multiplex PCR; TCRdb stores in-frame clones only, minus some. The sample carries about 34,000 clones, approximately 90% recorded once. The V and J ends lost 5 bases and 5 bases respectively, with 18 bases between them. The CDR3 is 15 amino acids. Germline V gives CDR1 SGHVS, CDR2 FNYEAQ. This chain links TRBV7-6 with TRBJ1-1; possible D gene TRBD1, 6 bases. The TCR originated in an adult with an advanced solid tumor such as melanoma, head and neck, liver or kidney cancer. Sequences were derived from CD4+ or CD8+ T cells sorted from blood, sampled in a trial of the OX40 agonist ivuxolimab. CDR3 nucleotides: TGTGCCAGCAGCACCTCACAGAGGGGGGGGACTGAAGCTTTCTTT. This translates into CASSTSQRGGTEAFF.